The clone carrying this T cell receptor (beta chain) was counted between two and nine times. This entry is derived from a study of tumor-infiltrating lymphocytes in oesophageal squamous cell carcinoma. This CDR3 is built from 15 residues. Germline CDR1 reads SGHTA; CDR2 reads FQGNSA. Trimming left V 3 bases short and J 6 bases short, with 16 bases between. One entry per CDR3 protein results from TCRdb running MiXCR on the PCR reads. The data contain over 10,000 distinct CDR3 sequences, approximately 52% of them singletons. The source of this sequence is a female donor with esophageal squamous cell carcinoma. Sequencing input: esophageal tumor tissue. V and J are TRBV7-2 and TRBJ2-3; D possibly corresponds to TRBD1 (5 bases). The CDR3 bases are TGTGCCAGCAGCTTCACACAGGCTTCAAGGGATACGCAGTATTTT. Its translation is CASSFTQASRDTQYF.